This TCR beta chain was sequenced during a study of cytomegalovirus exposure and HLA in healthy donors. For this clone: The antigen is undetermined.

Study results and limitations: In a later analysis, TCR beta V- and J-gene trimming showed a link to a missense DCLRE1C variant. High specificity and sensitivity for cytomegalovirus status were reported for the classifier.

With 60 Vbeta and 13 Jbeta primers, the PCR was carried out. Original analysis: Roughly 80 million unique TCR beta chains, roughly 10 million shared, were counted in a later analysis. The table came from immunoSEQ multiplex PCR; TCRdb's copy has only in-frame clones and leaves some out. The V and J calls and clone size come from that table; D and trimming were worked out from the DNA. This table holds just over 95,000 clones, around four fifths found once. Per the germline V gene, CDR1 is MRHNA and CDR2 is SNTAGT. The CDR3 has 14 amino acids. V lost 2 bases to trimming and J lost 1 base, with 5 bases between them.

The chain links TRBV6-4 to TRBJ2-2; D not certain. The TCR was taken from a woman aged 40 to 50 in good health and CMV-seropositive. Input material: PBMCs. The CDR3 protein is CASSDSENTGELFF. CDR3 bases: TGTGCCAGCAGTGACAGCGAGAACACCGGGGAGCTGTTTTTT.